Only a few counts were recorded for the clone carrying this TCR beta chain. These data come from a study of blood T cell repertoires in COVID-19. Study context: T cells, B-cell-depleted T cells, or PBMCs provided the cDNA or gDNA that served as material.

As originally analysed: Reference gene primer amplification yielded estimated nucleated cell counts. Sequenced by immunoSEQ multiplex PCR; TCRdb stores in-frame clones only, minus some. V and J calls and clone size are given by that table; D and trimming were obtained from the DNA. The table lists some 180,000 clones, about nine tenths of them singletons. The sequencing input was peripheral blood. The TCR sequence derives from a man aged 65 to 79 with active or convalescent COVID-19.

CDR3 sequence reads: CASSSQGMNTEAFF. The DNA for the CDR3 is TGTGCCAGCAGCTCCCAGGGAATGAACACTGAAGCTTTCTTT. The chain employs TRBV5-8 and TRBJ1-1; D might be TRBD1 (5 bases). This CDR3 region has 14 residues. CDR1 SGHTS and CDR2 YDEGEE come from the germline V gene. V lost 3 bases and J 0 bases, leaving 9 bases between the germline ends.